These 10 T cell receptor beta chains originate from one sample sequenced in a study of T-cell reconstitution after alpha-beta-depleted transplantation in children. Using unique molecular identifiers, the investigators prepared the TCRbeta library. TCRdb passed the PCR reads through MiXCR, listing each CDR3 protein once. The sample shows around 580,000 distinct CDR3 sequences, roughly 23% of them seen only once. Sequenced material: PBMCs, mostly from graft donor cells, taken 360 days after TCRalphabeta/CD19-depleted stem cell transplant. The source of these receptors is a boy under three years old who had a stem cell transplant for acute myeloid leukemia, so the T cells may come from the graft donor.

This clonotype occurred a few times. V gene TRBV27 combines with J gene TRBJ2-6; D not resolved. V lost 2 bases to trimming and J lost 0 bases, with 14 bases between them. Germline assignment: CDR1 MNHEY and CDR2 SMNVEV (reference sequence). This CDR3 region has 18 residues. The chain's CDR3 is CASSLRSGGLSGANVLTF. DNA for the CDR3: TGTGCCAGCAGTTTAAGGTCAGGTGGGCTCTCTGGGGCCAACGTCCTGACTTTC. The full variable domain, with the rest looked up from reference TRBV27 and TRBJ2-6, is EAQVTQNPRYLITVTGKKLTVTCSQNMNHEYMSWYRQDPGLGLRQIYYSMNVEVTDKGDVPEGYKVSRKEKRNFPLILESPSPNQTSLYFCASSLRSGGLSGANVLTFGAGSRLTVL.

The chain carries TRBV29-1 and TRBJ1-1, with D possibly matching TRBD1 (6 bases). Trimming left V 7 bases short and J 1 base short, with 7 bases between. Germline CDR1 SQVTM, CDR2 ANQGSEA. The CDR3 extends over 11 amino acids. CDR3 nucleotide sequence: TGCAGCGCGGGACAGAACACTGAAGCTTTCTTT. It codes for CSAGQNTEAFF. The variable domain in full, with the rest retrieved from reference TRBV29-1 and TRBJ1-1, is SAVISQKPSRDICQRGTSLTIQCQVDSQVTMMFWYRQQPGQSLTLIATANQGSEATYESGFVIDKFPISRPNLTFSTLTVSNMSPEDSSIYLCSAGQNTEAFFGQGTRLTVV.

The chain recombines TRBV2 with TRBJ1-1; 7 positions match TRBD1. Germline V gene data show CDR1 as SNHLY and CDR2 as FYNNEI. V was clipped by 5 bases and J by 6 bases; unmatched bases: 12. The CDR3 is 15 amino acids. CDR3: CASSLETGRPPEAFF. The CDR3 nucleotides are TGTGCCAGCAGTCTTGAGACAGGGCGACCCCCTGAAGCTTTCTTT.

This clonotype was seen many times. V and J are TRBV2 and TRBJ2-3, with 9 bases matching TRBD1. Germline CDR1 reads SNHLY; CDR2 reads FYNNEI. This CDR3 has 17 residues. Trimming removed 8 bases from V and 1 base from J; junction bases left unmatched: 13. The CDR3 DNA reads TGTGCCAGCCTGACAGGGGGGCGGCTCGACGGCACAGATACGCAGTATTTT. This encodes CASLTGGRLDGTDTQYF. The full variable domain, its missing parts supplied by reference TRBV2 and TRBJ2-3, is EPEVTQTPSHQVTQMGQEVILRCVPISNHLYFYWYRQILGQKVEFLVSFYNNEISEKSEIFDDQFSVERPDGSNFTLKIRSTKLEDSAMYFCASLTGGRLDGTDTQYFGPGTRLTVL.

This clonotype was seen a few times. The chain combines TRBV20-1 with TRBJ1-3; perhaps TRBD1 as D (5 bases). Between the trimmed V and J ends, which lost 6 bases and 4 bases, there was a span of 10 bases. Germline CDR1 is DFQATT and CDR2 is SNEGSKA (reference sequence). This CDR3 region has 12 residues. The CDR3: CSAAGPGNTIYF. In DNA form, the CDR3 reads TGCAGTGCCGCAGGGCCCGGAAACACCATATATTTT.

This clonotype was observed at least ten times. The J gene is TRBJ2-3, the V gene TRBV20-1; weak D call: TRBD2 (7 bases). Trimming stripped 6 bases from V and 3 bases from J, with 16 bases between. The CDR3 sequence is 14 residues long. The germline V gene has CDR1 DFQATT and CDR2 SNEGSKA (reference sequence). The CDR3 sequence: CSAARGAVTDTQYF. The DNA of the CDR3 is TGCAGTGCCGCCCGGGGGGCCGTGACAGATACGCAGTATTTT.

This clonotype was counted a single time. The V call is TRBV7-2, the J call TRBJ2-3; D may be TRBD2 (7 bases). Trimming left V 2 bases short and J 5 bases short, with 11 bases between. Germline V gene sequence: CDR1 SGHTA, CDR2 FQGNSA. This CDR3 is built from 14 residues. The CDR3 loop reads CASSLRGGRDTQYF. DNA for the CDR3: TGTGCCAGCAGCTTAAGGGGGGGGCGAGATACGCAGTATTTT.

This clonotype showed up many times. The chain uses TRBV29-1 and TRBJ2-7, with D perhaps TRBD1 (5 bases). From germline, CDR1 is SQVTM and CDR2 ANQGSEA. The V end was cut by 5 bases, the J end by 4 bases, with 18 bases between. The CDR3 is 14 amino acids. The CDR3 reads CSVLGVSASYEQYF. The CDR3 coding sequence is TGCAGCGTTCTAGGGGTTTCGGCGTCGTACGAGCAGTACTTC.

This sequence joins TRBV20-1 and TRBJ2-1; the D gene is possibly TRBD2 (7 bases). CDR3 size: 15 residues. CDR1 is DFQATT, CDR2 SNEGSKA, per germline (reference sequence). Trimming stripped 3 bases from V and 4 bases from J, with 16 bases between. The CDR3 spells CSARLRGAEYNEQFF. The CDR3 region has the DNA TGCAGTGCTAGGCTTCGGGGGGCCGAATACAATGAGCAGTTCTTC.

This clonotype was picked up many times. The rearrangement links TRBV7-9 to TRBJ2-1; D perhaps matches TRBD2 (6 bases). This CDR3 comprises 14 residues. V lost 6 bases to trimming and J lost 0 bases, with 9 bases between them. In germline, CDR1 is SEHNR, CDR2 FQNEAQ (reference sequence). CDR3 sequence reads: CASRPGSSYNEQFF. Written as DNA, the CDR3 is TGTGCCAGCAGGCCCGGGAGCTCCTACAATGAGCAGTTCTTC.